Listed below are T cell receptor beta chains from one sample, sequenced in a study of regulatory T cells in long-lasting Graves disease. TCRdb re-analysed the multiplex PCR reads in MiXCR, keeping a single row per CDR3 protein. The table has around 360,000 distinct CDR3 sequences, around 15% seen once; the top ten hold around 21%. In addition, the sample was reused for a study of T cells in Graves' hyperthyroidism and ophthalmopathy.

Sequencing was performed on peripheral blood mononuclear cells (PBMCs), taken at new diagnosis, from a patient treated with antithyroid drugs. The origin of the receptors is a woman younger than 30 with Graves disease. The CDR3 runs from the conserved cysteine through the conserved F or W. Fields, in order: CDR3 protein, CDR3 DNA, J gene, D gene, V gene, clone size. The D gene is left open where the match is weak. Expanded clones get a size class; other rows say once, few or many, or leave the size out.

CASSSDGGGLYNEQFF,TGTGCCAGCAGCTCGGATGGCGGGGGTTTGTACAATGAGCAGTTCTTC,TRBJ2-1,TRBD2,TRBV11-3,many
CAWDQGYEAFF,TGTGCCTGGGACCAGGGGTACGAAGCTTTCTTT,TRBJ1-1,-,TRBV30,-
CASSPRDLYEQYF,TGTGCCAGCAGCCCCAGGGACCTCTACGAGCAGTACTTC,TRBJ2-7,-,TRBV5-6,many
CASSEHGQGNYGYTF,TGTGCCAGCAGTGAACACGGACAGGGGAACTATGGCTACACCTTC,TRBJ1-2,TRBD1,TRBV6-1,few
CASSSQGGALLEQYF,TGTGCCAGCAGCTCTCAGGGCGGGGCCCTTCTCGAGCAGTACTTC,TRBJ2-7,-,TRBV12-3/TRBV12-4,many
CASRTSGDTDTQYF,TGTGCCAGCAGAACGAGCGGGGACACAGATACGCAGTATTTT,TRBJ2-3,TRBD2,TRBV6-1,many
CASSLWAGPQLETQYF,TGTGCCAGCAGCTTATGGGCAGGGCCCCAATTAGAGACCCAGTACTTC,TRBJ2-5,-,TRBV7-9,many
CASSLAGSQETQYF,TGCGCCAGCAGCTTGGCGGGAAGCCAAGAGACCCAGTACTTC,TRBJ2-5,-,TRBV5-1,many
CASSTPGGNTQYF,TGTGCCAGCAGTACCCCCGGGGGGAATACGCAGTATTTT,TRBJ2-3,TRBD2,TRBV6-1,few
CASSLTGTSGSSDTQYF,TGTGCCAGCAGCTTAACTGGGACTAGCGGGAGCTCAGATACGCAGTATTTT,TRBJ2-3,TRBD2,TRBV7-3,many
CSVERGRNEQYF,TGCAGCGTTGAAAGGGGCCGCAACGAGCAGTACTTC,TRBJ2-7,-,TRBV29-1,-
CASSVGTGQAYEQYF,TGTGCCAGCAGCGTAGGGACAGGGCAAGCCTACGAGCAGTACTTC,TRBJ2-7,TRBD1,TRBV9,many
CAWSDGGRDTQYF,TGTGCCTGGAGTGACGGGGGCCGGGATACGCAGTATTTT,TRBJ2-3,-,TRBV30,many
CASSRVRESGDEQFF,TGCGCCAGCAGCCGGGTCCGGGAGTCTGGCGATGAGCAGTTCTTC,TRBJ2-1,-,TRBV5-1,many
CAGSSLQGEAFF,TGTGCCGGCAGTTCCCTTCAGGGTGAAGCTTTCTTT,TRBJ1-1,-,TRBV28,-
CASNREGHMETQYF,TGTGCCTCCAACCGGGAGGGGCACATGGAGACCCAGTACTTC,TRBJ2-5,TRBD2,TRBV12-3/TRBV12-4,many
CASRPRDPRYEQYF,TGTGCCAGCAGACCCCGGGACCCGCGCTACGAGCAGTACTTC,TRBJ2-7,-,TRBV3-1,many
CASSPFATSGSKDEQFF,TGTGCCAGCAGCCCGTTTGCGACTAGCGGGAGTAAGGATGAGCAGTTCTTC,TRBJ2-1,TRBD2,TRBV5-1,-
CASSPGTGPYNEQFF,TGTGCCAGCAGCCCAGGGACAGGACCCTACAATGAGCAGTTCTTC,TRBJ2-1,TRBD1,TRBV7-2,many
CASSLVFSDLHF,TGTGCCAGCAGTTTAGTGTTCTCTGACCTCCACTTT,TRBJ1-6,-,TRBV12-3/TRBV12-4,-
CASSLGGATTDTQYF,TGTGCCAGCAGCTTGGGGGGGGCAACGACAGATACGCAGTATTTT,TRBJ2-3,-,TRBV7-3,many
CASSTDRPYEQYF,TGTGCCAGCAGCACGGACAGACCCTACGAGCAGTACTTC,TRBJ2-7,-,TRBV7-8,many
CASSPKQGVYEKLFF,TGTGCCAGCAGCCCTAAACAGGGGGTTTATGAAAAACTGTTTTTT,TRBJ1-4,TRBD1,TRBV14,few
CASSLQGAHYGYTF,TGTGCCAGCAGCTTACAGGGGGCCCACTATGGCTACACCTTC,TRBJ1-2,TRBD1,TRBV5-4,few
CASSGGQGSGNTIYF,TGCGCCAGCAGCGGGGGCCAGGGTTCTGGAAACACCATATATTTT,TRBJ1-3,-,TRBV5-1,few
CASSSHDNEQFF,TGTGCCAGCAGCTCACACGACAATGAGCAGTTCTTC,TRBJ2-1,-,TRBV11-1,-
CSARRTSGNYEQYF,TGCAGTGCAAGACGTACTAGCGGAAACTACGAGCAGTACTTC,TRBJ2-7,TRBD2,TRBV20-1,many
CASSLARGTGGRTGELFF,TGTGCCAGCAGCTTAGCTAGGGGGACAGGGGGCCGAACCGGGGAGCTGTTTTTT,TRBJ2-2,TRBD1,TRBV7-8,many
CASSRARVGGETQYF,TGTGCCAGCTCCCGAGCCAGGGTAGGGGGAGAGACCCAGTACTTC,TRBJ2-5,-,TRBV3-1,many
CSVGDGAGGYTDTQYF,TGCAGCGTTGGGGATGGAGCAGGGGGCTACACAGATACGCAGTATTTT,TRBJ2-3,TRBD1,TRBV29-1,many
CASSQRRTGGTNTGELFF,TGTGCCAGCAGCCAAAGGCGGACAGGGGGCACAAACACCGGGGAGCTGTTTTTT,TRBJ2-2,TRBD1,TRBV11-2,-
CASSDQLNEKLFF,TGTGCCAGCAGTGATCAACTGAATGAAAAACTGTTTTTT,TRBJ1-4,-,TRBV6-2/TRBV6-3,many
CASSHQTSGAYEQYF,TGTGCCAGCAGTCACCAAACGTCAGGGGCTTACGAGCAGTACTTC,TRBJ2-7,-,TRBV6-2/TRBV6-3,-
CASSLGAGTSGTSTDTQYF,TGTGCCAGCAGCTTAGGGGCAGGGACTAGCGGAACAAGCACAGATACGCAGTATTTT,TRBJ2-3,TRBD2,TRBV7-6,many
CASSFSPPGEAFF,TGTGCCAGCAGTTTTTCACCCCCGGGGGAAGCTTTCTTT,TRBJ1-1,-,TRBV6-5,many
CASSDWGRGYEQFF,TGTGCCAGCAGTGACTGGGGTAGAGGCTATGAGCAGTTCTTC,TRBJ2-1,-,TRBV6-2/TRBV6-3,-
CAWTLGRANTEAFF,TGTGCCTGGACTCTAGGTAGGGCGAACACTGAAGCTTTCTTT,TRBJ1-1,-,TRBV30,many
CSALQGYNEKLFF,TGCAGTGCTTTACAGGGGTATAATGAAAAACTGTTTTTT,TRBJ1-4,TRBD1,TRBV20-1,many
CASSQEGGGNIQYF,TGCGCCAGCAGCCAAGAAGGGGGGGGGAACATTCAGTACTTC,TRBJ2-4,-,TRBV4-1,few
CAWSPGRSYEQYF,TGTGCCTGGAGTCCTGGCCGCTCCTACGAGCAGTACTTC,TRBJ2-7,-,TRBV30,many
CASSLLATGWRTYGYTF,TGTGCCAGCAGTTTACTTGCAACAGGGTGGAGGACATATGGCTACACCTTC,TRBJ1-2,-,TRBV6-2/TRBV6-3,many
CASSYGQNYGYTF,TGTGCCAGCAGTTACGGCCAGAACTATGGCTACACCTTC,TRBJ1-2,-,TRBV6-5,many
CASSLEGAGPYTQYF,TGTGCCAGCAGCTTAGAGGGGGCTGGGCCATATACGCAGTATTTT,TRBJ2-3,TRBD1,TRBV7-6,once
CASSQVDGQENEKLFF,TGTGCCAGCAGCCAAGTAGACGGACAGGAAAATGAAAAACTGTTTTTT,TRBJ1-4,TRBD1,TRBV4-2,-
CASSLGTRQGHWTF,TGCGCCAGCAGCTTGGGCACAAGACAGGGCCATTGGACCTTC,TRBJ1-2,TRBD1,TRBV5-1,many